Listed here are 14 T cell receptor beta chains from one sample, sequenced in a study of blood T cell repertoires in COVID-19 (dated by TCRdb to 2018 to 2020). The library was obtained by the immunoSEQ multiplex PCR assay. In TCRdb, the immuneACCESS table is reduced to in-frame sequences with V and J assigned. These tables do not hold every clone; where another copy was compared, an unresolved V gene accounts for under half, and the others remain unexplained. The sample includes approximately 220,000 clones, with approximately 87% observed a single time. The ten largest clones capture 2.2% of the sample. Sequenced material: peripheral blood. The receptor source for this set is a woman in her forties or fifties with acute or convalescent COVID-19.

The V gene is TRBV19, the J gene TRBJ1-4, with 7 bases matching TRBD1. The germline CDR1 and CDR2 sequences are LNHDA and SQIVND (reference sequence). The CDR3 runs 15 residues. Trimming at V came to 4 bases and at J to 0 bases, leaving 2 bases not matched to a gene. Here the CDR3 reads CASSRDSTTNEKLFF. In nucleotides, the CDR3 is TGTGCCAGTAGTAGGGACAGTACAACTAATGAAAAACTGTTTTTT. Full variable domain (remainder filled in from reference TRBV19 and TRBJ1-4): DGGITQSPKYLFRKEGQNVTLSCEQNLNHDAMYWYRQDPGQGLRLIYYSQIVNDFQKGDIAEGYSVSREKKESFPLTVTSAQKNPTAFYLCASSRDSTTNEKLFFGSGTQLSVL.

This rearrangement joins TRBV25-1 to TRBJ1-3; 9 positions agree with TRBD1. The CDR3 runs to 18 residues. The V gene's germline CDR1 is MGHDK and CDR2 SYGVNS. J lost 0 bases, V lost 3 bases, and 9 bases had no gene match. CDR3 coding DNA: TGTGCCAGCAGTGACCCGGGACAGGGATTCAGCTCTGGAAACACCATATATTTT. The encoded protein is CASSDPGQGFSSGNTIYF.

This chain links TRBV2 with TRBJ1-1; 8 bases align to TRBD1. The CDR3 covers 13 residues. Germline V lookup: CDR1 SNHLY, CDR2 FYNNEI. With 6 bases clipped from V and 8 bases from J, the junction kept 8 bases outside the gene matches. The CDR3 sequence is CASRDRVLGEAFF. DNA of the CDR3: TGTGCCAGCAGGGACAGGGTCCTGGGGGAAGCTTTCTTT.

The J gene is TRBJ1-3, the V gene TRBV30; possibly TRBD1 for D (6 bases). Per the germline V gene, CDR1 is GTSNPN and CDR2 is SVGIG (reference sequence). V was shortened by 1 base and J by 2 bases, with 6 bases between the two germline ends. This CDR3 spans 13 amino acids. The CDR3 sequence: CAWSAGAGNTIYF. In DNA form, the CDR3 reads TGTGCCTGGAGTGCAGGGGCTGGAAACACCATATATTTT. The variable domain in full, completed from reference TRBV30 and TRBJ1-3, reads SQTIHQWPATLVQPVGSPLSLECTVEGTSNPNLYWYRQAAGRGLQLLFYSVGIGQISSEVPQNLSASRPQDRQFILSSKKLLLSDSGFYLCAWSAGAGNTIYFGEGSWLTVV.

The chain carries TRBV4-3 and TRBJ2-5; 14 bases agree with TRBD2. Trimming took 0 bases from V and 5 from J; bases not matched to a gene: 11. Germline CDR1 and CDR2: LGHNA and YSLEER. The CDR3 is made up of 19 amino acids. CDR3 nucleotide sequence: TGCGCCAGCAGCCAAGATCAATTGGGACTAGCGGGAGCAGGCGAGACCCAGTACTTC. It is translated as CASSQDQLGLAGAGETQYF.

This chain joins TRBV18 and TRBJ2-1; 7 bases align to TRBD2. Germline V gene sequence: CDR1 KGHSH, CDR2 LQKENI. The CDR3 spans 15 residues. With 2 bases clipped from V and 5 bases from J, the junction kept 6 bases outside the gene matches. The CDR3 spells CASSPMGGYNNEQFF. The DNA for the CDR3 is TGTGCCAGCTCACCAATGGGGGGGTACAACAATGAGCAGTTCTTC. The entire variable domain, with the rest obtained from reference TRBV18 and TRBJ2-1, is as follows: NAGVMQNPRHLVRRRGQEARLRCSPMKGHSHVYWYRQLPEEGLKFMVYLQKENIIDESGMPKERFSAEFPKEGPSILRIQQVVRGDSAAYFCASSPMGGYNNEQFFGPGTRLTVL.

This chain joins TRBV19 and TRBJ2-2; TRBD1 might be the D (6 bases). The V gene's germline CDR1 is LNHDA and CDR2 SQIVND (reference sequence). Trimming pared 4 bases from V and 0 bases from J, leaving 6 bases between. The CDR3 covers 14 residues. CDR3 DNA: TGTGCCAGTAGTAACAGGGCGAACACCGGGGAGCTGTTTTTT. It yields the protein CASSNRANTGELFF.

This sequence joins TRBV11-2 and TRBJ2-4; perhaps TRBD2 as D (5 bases). Germline V CDR1 and CDR2: SGHAT, FQNNGV. The CDR3 is made up of 12 amino acids. V lost 5 bases, J lost 8 bases, and 10 bases lay in between. This CDR3 is CASSPGEYIQYF. In DNA, the CDR3 is TGTGCCAGCAGCCCCGGGGAGTACATTCAGTACTTC.

The rearrangement joins TRBV10-1 to TRBJ2-2; 8 bases are a match to TRBD2. The CDR3 is 16 amino acids. Germline CDR1 reads WNHNN; CDR2 reads SYGVQD (reference sequence). The V gene end was trimmed by 0 bases and the J gene end by 4 bases; junction bases not matched to a gene: 4. CDR3 amino acids: CASSESGGRITGELFF. The CDR3 nucleotides read TGCGCCAGCAGTGAGTCAGGCGGGAGGATCACCGGGGAGCTGTTTTTT.

The chain couples TRBV4-1 to TRBJ1-5; 7 bases line up with TRBD1. CDR1 and CDR2 (germline): MGHRA, YSYEKL. This CDR3 comprises 17 residues. V was pared by 4 bases and J by 0 bases, with 9 bases of the junction left unmatched. This CDR3 is CASSLGTALYSNQPQHF. In nucleotides, the CDR3 is TGCGCCAGCAGCCTCGGGACAGCTCTTTATAGCAATCAGCCCCAGCATTTT.

The J gene is TRBJ1-3, the V gene TRBV15, with a possible D match to TRBD1 (6 bases). Germline values: CDR1 LNHNV, CDR2 YYDKDF (reference sequence). Trimming removed 3 bases at V and 2 bases at J, with 17 bases between. The CDR3 spans 17 residues. CDR3 residues: CATSRNTGLSAGNTIYF. Written as DNA, the CDR3 is TGTGCCACCAGCAGGAATACAGGGTTGTCGGCTGGAAACACCATATATTTT.

The chain employs TRBV6-2 or TRBV6-3 and TRBJ1-1, with 8 positions matching TRBD1. Germline V gene sequence: CDR1 MNHEY, CDR2 SVGEGT. The CDR3 has 17 amino acids. The V and J ends lost 0 bases and 4 bases, in that order; junction bases with no gene match: 10. The CDR3 nucleotides are TGTGCCAGCAGTTACTCGATCGGCAGGGGGCTTGTCACTGAAGCTTTCTTT. Encoded protein: CASSYSIGRGLVTEAFF.

The CDR3 here is CASSPRKRGSGSDTQYF. The DNA for the CDR3 is TGTGCCAGCAGCCCGAGGAAGAGGGGGTCAGGTTCAGATACGCAGTATTTT. The V gene is TRBV9, the J gene TRBJ2-3; TRBD1 might be the D (6 bases). CDR3 length: 17 residues. Per germline, CDR1 SGDLS and CDR2 YYNGEE. V was trimmed by 4 bases and J by 4 bases, leaving 22 bases between them.

The chain combines TRBV9 with TRBJ2-3; TRBD1 matches 7 bases. V lost 2 bases, J lost 0 bases, and 6 bases stayed unmatched. The V gene's germline CDR1 is SGDLS and CDR2 YYNGEE. This CDR3 comprises 16 residues. In DNA form, the CDR3 reads TGTGCCAGCAGCGTCACAGGGGCTACTAGCACAGATACGCAGTATTTT. Translating gives CASSVTGATSTDTQYF.